The rows below give T cell receptor beta chains drawn from one sample of a study of blood T cells in healthy people across ages. MiXCR was run by TCRdb on the 5' RACE reads, yielding one entry per CDR3 protein. The sample has 450,000 to 600,000 distinct CDR3 sequences; roughly a quarter are singletons. The same data also contributed to another study, on T cells of mothers and their children.

Sequencing was carried out using blood. The receptors were gathered from a boy younger than 10 in good health. The CDR3 runs from the conserved cysteine through the conserved F or W. A D gene is named only where the DNA matches it firmly. A clone size is listed for some rows: how often the clone was seen (once, few, many), or a class if it is expanded.

>.|TRBJ2-1|.|TRBV7-9
TGTGCCAGTCGACGGCAGAACAATGAGCAGTTCTTC
CASRRQNNEQFF
>.|TRBJ1-1|TRBD1|TRBV12-3/TRBV12-4
TGTGCCAGCAGTTTAGGAATCAGGGGGCTCGACACTGAAGCTTTCTTT
CASSLGIRGLDTEAFF
>few|TRBJ2-5|.|TRBV7-2
TGTGCCAGCAGCAAAGGTATCCCAGGCCAAGAGACCCAGTACTTC
CASSKGIPGQETQYF
>.|TRBJ1-5|TRBD1|TRBV12-3/TRBV12-4
TGTGCCAGCAGCCCCGGGACAGGACCGAATCAGCCCCAGCATTTT
CASSPGTGPNQPQHF
>.|TRBJ1-2|.|TRBV10-3
TGTGCCATCAGTGAGGACAGTTTAGATGGCTACACCTTC
CAISEDSLDGYTF
>.|TRBJ2-5|.|TRBV29-1
TGCAGCGTGGCCCGGACAGTCCAAGAGACCCAGTACTTC
CSVARTVQETQYF
>.|TRBJ1-2|TRBD1|TRBV20-1
TGCAGTGCTGTCCAAGTGGACAGGGGTTATGGCTACACCTTC
CSAVQVDRGYGYTF
>few|TRBJ2-5|.|TRBV20-1
TGCAGTGCATCCCTAACATCGGCGGGGACCCAGTACTTC
CSASLTSAGTQYF
>.|TRBJ2-3|.|TRBV7-9
TGTGCCAGCAGCTTATACAGCACAGATACGCAGTATTTT
CASSLYSTDTQYF
>.|TRBJ2-3|TRBD2|TRBV4-3
TGCGCCAGCAGCCAAGATCCCACTAGCGGAGCTACCACAGATACGCAGTATTTT
CASSQDPTSGATTDTQYF
>.|TRBJ1-1|.|TRBV27
TGTGCCAGCAGCCCGAGGGGGGGAATAGTCACTGAAGCTTTCTTT
CASSPRGGIVTEAFF
>.|TRBJ2-7|TRBD2|TRBV20-1
TGCAGTGCTAAAGGGACTAGCGAGACCTACGAGCAGTACTTC
CSAKGTSETYEQYF
>.|TRBJ2-3|.|TRBV5-1
TGCGCCAGCAGCTTGGGGCCGACAGGCACAGATACGCAGTATTTT
CASSLGPTGTDTQYF
>few|TRBJ2-7|.|TRBV7-9
TGTGCCAGCAGCCCCCCCGGGACGGGCTACGAGCAGTACTTC
CASSPPGTGYEQYF
>few|TRBJ2-3|TRBD2|TRBV5-1
TGCGCCAGCAGCTCGACTAGCGGGGGGGCGGGCACAGATACGCAGTATTTT
CASSSTSGGAGTDTQYF